This T cell receptor (beta chain) was obtained from a study of CD8+ T cells in alopecia areata. Across the study: Tofacitinib therapy lasting 6 to 18 months was followed by 6 months off drug. Study observations and caveats: Clonality in the scalp and expanded CD8+ clones ranked among the top 100 were significantly decreased by tofacitinib. Affected scalp, especially in alopecia totalis/universalis, had a higher clonality than normal scalp did.

Reverse transcription of extracted RNA yielded cDNA, which provided the sequencing template. Generated by immunoSEQ multiplex PCR, the TCRdb table keeps only in-frame clones and is missing some. This table holds more than 200,000 clones, over 60% found once. Of note for this clone: No antigen is known for it.

Treatment in this sample: oral pan-JAK inhibitor, 5-10 mg twice daily. Losses at the gene ends were 5 bases for V and 5 bases for J; bases not matched to a gene: 11. Germline lookup yields CDR1 MNHNY and CDR2 SVGAGI (reference sequence). The CDR3 sequence is 16 residues long. The chain couples TRBV6-6 to TRBJ2-1, with 8 nucleotides matching TRBD1. This clonotype was obtained from a human donor with alopecia areata. The sample was CD4+ T cells sorted from blood, taken between weeks 44 and 45, from a patient treated with tofacitinib. CDR3: CASSLGQGRPNNEQFF. The CDR3 DNA reads TGTGCCAGCAGTCTAGGACAGGGACGGCCAAACAATGAGCAGTTCTTC.